A selection of T cell receptor beta chains follows, all from one sample in a study of T cell responses to AZD1222 COVID-19 vaccine. Some clones are missing from TCRdb's copy, which holds only in-frame ones; the method was immunoSEQ multiplex PCR. The sample consists of 100,000 to 150,000 clones, about 88% of them appearing once. The material was peripheral blood, obtained 28 days after the second AZD1222 dose. These receptor sequences come from an adult who received the AZD1222 COVID-19 vaccine. The conserved cysteine and the conserved F or W are not part of the CDR3 here.

v_call	cdr3_aa
TRBV20-1	SAPGGEQY
TRBV5-1	ASSRTPNTEAF
TRBV7-2	ASSLLGQEGGYT
TRBV5-1	ASSTTGYSYGYT
TRBV3-1/TRBV3-2	ASSHTYEQY
TRBV9	ASSVARGETQY
TRBV7-8	ASSLSQGARGYT
TRBV6-6	ASSLDRGRTEAF
TRBV5-1	ASSSSGAGELF
TRBV4-2	ASSQGSGHEQF
TRBV11-2	ASSSGPGVGGYGYT
TRBV2	ASSVFRGSHEQY
TRBV7-2	ASSPSGWGYT
TRBV29-1	SVGGNGYT
TRBV12-2	ASRLEQGGEAF
TRBV5-4	ASSLGADQETQY
TRBV5-1	ASSWGDSSYEQY
TRBV7-2	ASSLVREDTEAF
TRBV5-1	ASSLERKGTQNNEQF
TRBV28	ASSFNPEGETKYYSNQPQH
TRBV9	ATYSEGEGAYSNQPQH
TRBV6-5	ASSLQDTQY
TRBV6-2/TRBV6-3	ASSYSIRRTNYGYT
TRBV27	ASSLTGVYSPLH
TRBV10-1	ASSESEGWEQY
TRBV30	AWSVRPGQGASGYT
TRBV28	ASSLGGSSYNSPLH
TRBV7-2	ASSLAALGGETQY
TRBV6-4	ASSEGGGSYNEQF